What follows are 6 T cell receptor beta chains derived from one specimen sequenced in a study of tumor-infiltrating lymphocytes in primary liver carcinoma. The study co-extracted DNA and RNA from roughly 20-30 mg of unsorted bulk tissue. TCR beta cDNA was made from approximately 540 ng total RNA with a constant-region primer. Nested multiplex PCR, run for three rounds with slightly modified ARM-PCR, yielded TCR beta libraries. Rounds one and two of PCR, each of 10 cycles, were primed with TRBV1-TRBV30 forward primers and a C-beta reverse primer. TCRdb re-analysed the multiplex PCR reads in MiXCR, keeping a single row per CDR3 protein. The data show over 100,000 distinct CDR3 sequences, under 70% seen once. What was sequenced was tumor-adjacent normal liver tissue. These receptors originate from a woman aged 60-75 years with primary liver carcinoma and hepatitis B virus infection.

This clonotype appeared a single time. The junction departs from the called germline gene at one end, perhaps through a read error. The chain carries TRBV5-1 and TRBJ2-2; 14 nucleotides agree with TRBD2. This CDR3 is 17 amino acids long. Germline CDR1 SGHRS, CDR2 YFSETQ. CDR3 DNA: TGCGCCAGCAGCCTCGGGACTAGCGGGAGTATCACCGGGGAGTTGTTTTTT. Protein sequence: CASSLGTSGSITGELFF.

As to this clonotype: Since a much larger clone is just one base distant, this may be a read error. V usage is TRBV28 and J usage is TRBJ2-2; 8 bases map to TRBD2. The CDR3 runs 17 residues. The V gene end was trimmed by 3 bases and the J gene end by 5 bases; junction bases not matched to a gene: 11. Germline-derived CDR1 and CDR2 are MDHEN and SYDVKM. The CDR3 region has the DNA TGTGCCAGCAGTTTTCCTAACGGGAGGGCTCGGACCGGGGAGCTGTTTTTT. Translating it yields CASSFPNGRARTGELFF.

J is TRBJ2-7 and V is TRBV29-1; TRBD2 matches 7 bases. The CDR3 is 16 amino acids. Germline trimming cut 4 bases from V and 3 bases from J; bases unmatched to any gene: 15. Germline V gene data show CDR1 as SQVTM and CDR2 as ANQGSEA. The CDR3, as DNA: TGCAGCGTTGTTCGGACTGGCGGGAGTCCTTACTACGAGCAGTACTTC. Translation: CSVVRTGGSPYYEQYF.

The chain has TRBV29-1 and TRBJ2-2; 12 nucleotides agree with TRBD2. Germline trimming cut 4 bases from V and 5 bases from J; bases unmatched to any gene: 5. The germline V gene has CDR1 SQVTM and CDR2 ANQGSEA. The CDR3 consists of 15 residues. The CDR3 reads CSVATGLAGTGELFF. CDR3 nucleotide sequence: TGCAGCGTTGCCACTGGACTAGCGGGAACCGGGGAGCTGTTTTTT.

Of note for this clonotype: A junction end diverges from the germline sequence, so it may reflect a read error. This sequence joins TRBV11-2 and TRBJ2-1, with 10 bases that match TRBD2. This CDR3 contains 15 residues. Germline CDR1 is SGHAT and CDR2 is FQNNGV. The CDR3 protein is CTSSPGTSEINGQFF. In DNA form, the CDR3 reads TGTACCAGCAGCCCGGGGACTAGCGAGATCAATGGGCAGTTCTTC.

Points on this clonotype: A read error may explain this, as a much larger clone is one base away. CDR3 protein: CTSSYAGTGYGYTF. The CDR3 nucleotides are TGTACCAGCAGTTACGCCGGGACAGGCTATGGCTACACCTTC. The V and J genes are TRBV28 and TRBJ1-2; 8 bases line up with TRBD1. The CDR3 runs to 14 residues. CDR1 is MDHEN, CDR2 SYDVKM, per germline.